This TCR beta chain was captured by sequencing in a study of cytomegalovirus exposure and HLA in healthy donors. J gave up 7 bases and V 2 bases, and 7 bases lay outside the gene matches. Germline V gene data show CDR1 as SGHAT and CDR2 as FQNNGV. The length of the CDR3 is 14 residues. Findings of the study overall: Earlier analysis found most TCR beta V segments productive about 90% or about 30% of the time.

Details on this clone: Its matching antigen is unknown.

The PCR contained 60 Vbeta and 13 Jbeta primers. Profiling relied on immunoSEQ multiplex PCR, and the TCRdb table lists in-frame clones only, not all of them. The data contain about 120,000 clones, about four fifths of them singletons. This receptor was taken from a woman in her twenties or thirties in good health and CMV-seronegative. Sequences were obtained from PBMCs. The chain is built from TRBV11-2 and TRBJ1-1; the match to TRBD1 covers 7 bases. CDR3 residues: CASSLQSQGGEAFF. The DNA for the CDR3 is TGTGCCAGCAGCTTACAGAGCCAGGGGGGTGAAGCTTTCTTT. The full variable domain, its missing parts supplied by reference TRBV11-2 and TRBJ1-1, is EAGVAQSPRYKIIEKRQSVAFWCNPISGHATLYWYQQILGQGPKLLIQFQNNGVVDDSQLPKDRFSAERLKGVDSTLKIQPAKLEDSAVYLCASSLQSQGGEAFFGQGTRLTVV.